This T cell receptor (beta chain) appears in the sequencing data of a study of neurological immune-mediated disorders. V was cut by 2 bases and J by 0 bases, with 8 bases left in between. The CDR3 length is 15 residues. Germline values: CDR1 MNHEY, CDR2 SVGEGT. This clonotype appeared many times. The cDNA came from 5'RACE, which used 10-nucleotide random UMIs. A single run covered 15-18 subjects with over 180 million TCR-beta sequences. TCRdb used MiXCR to reprocess the 5' RACE reads, holding one entry per CDR3 protein. The table lists around 17,000 distinct CDR3 sequences, roughly 3.2% of them singletons, with 20% to 25% in the top ten.

The genes are TRBV6-2 or TRBV6-3 and TRBJ2-1; TRBD2 is a possible D gene (6 bases). This sequence originates from a woman in her forties in good health. The sequenced material came from CD8+ T cells from blood. The CDR3: CASSYRDSSYNEQFF. CDR3 sequence (DNA): TGTGCCAGCAGTTACCGGGACTCCTCCTACAATGAGCAGTTCTTC.